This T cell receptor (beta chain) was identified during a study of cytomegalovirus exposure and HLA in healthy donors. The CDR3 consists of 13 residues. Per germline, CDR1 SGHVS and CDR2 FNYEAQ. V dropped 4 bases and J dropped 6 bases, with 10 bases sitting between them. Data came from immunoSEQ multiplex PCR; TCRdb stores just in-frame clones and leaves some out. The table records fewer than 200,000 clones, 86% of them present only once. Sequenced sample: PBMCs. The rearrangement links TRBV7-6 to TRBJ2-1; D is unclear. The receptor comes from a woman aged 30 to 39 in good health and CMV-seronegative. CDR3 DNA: TGTGCCAGCAGCTACCGGTGGGCCAATGAGCAGTTCTTC. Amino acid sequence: CASSYRWANEQFF.